These 23 T cell receptor beta chains came from one sample sequenced in a study of CXCR3-negative and CXCR3-positive naive CD8 T cells. Each TRB cDNA library was prepared by 5' RACE (with UMI labels). TCRdb reanalyzed the 5' RACE reads and collapses them to one entry per CDR3 protein, without DNA. The data include 50,000 to 65,000 distinct CDR3 sequences; the top ten clones carry over 1.2%. The sequencing input was naive CXCR3- CD8+ T cells from blood. This sample's subset: CD45RO-CCR7+CD27+CD95- naive CD8+ T cells lacking CXCR3 (TNR3-). Receptor source: a human donor in good health. Some clones in this sample may be carry-over from other donors' samples.

The chain joins TRBV5-6 to TRBJ2-1. The CDR3 covers 13 residues. Germline-derived CDR1 and CDR2 are SGHDT and YYEEEE. This CDR3 reads CASSFGRGNEQFF. Variable domain in full (rest from reference TRBV5-6 and TRBJ2-1): DAGVTQSPTHLIKTRGQQVTLRCSPKSGHDTVSWYQQALGQGPQFIFQYYEEEERQRGNFPDRFSGHQFPNYSSELNVNALLLGDSALYLCASSFGRGNEQFFGPGTRLTVL.

The V call is TRBV29-1, the J call TRBJ1-1; checking the TCRdb D call of TRBD1 is not possible without DNA. The CDR3 has 15 residues. Germline loops: CDR1 SQVTM, CDR2 ANQGSEA. Here the CDR3 reads CSVEEPGRLNTEAFF.

The chain is built from TRBV7-3 and TRBJ2-3; TCRdb reports TRBD2, a call that lacks DNA to check it against. CDR1 and CDR2 from the germline V gene are SGHTA and FQGTGA. The CDR3 covers 12 residues. The CDR3 sequence is CASSSLGDTQYF.

V usage is TRBV21-1 and J usage is TRBJ1-1; checking the TCRdb D call of TRBD1 is not possible without DNA. TRBV21-1 is designated a pseudogene. This CDR3 has 16 amino acids. The CDR3 sequence is CASSKRRGAVNTEAFF.

The V and J genes are TRBV28 and TRBJ2-1; TCRdb picks TRBD1, but there is no DNA to check that call. Germline V gene sequence: CDR1 MDHEN, CDR2 SYDVKM. CDR3 size: 18 residues. The CDR3 loop reads CASSLVLYDRRLGDEQFF.

V usage is TRBV14 and J usage is TRBJ2-3. Looked up from germline, CDR1 is SGHDN and CDR2 is FVKESK. There are 12 residues in the CDR3. The chain's CDR3 is CASSLRPDTQYF.

The chain links TRBV29-1 to TRBJ1-2. The CDR3 totals 17 residues. CDR1 is SQVTM and CDR2 is ANQGSEA in the germline V gene. Here the CDR3 reads CSVEDPERPIANYGYTF.

This chain uses TRBV3-1 with TRBJ2-3; the TRBD1 assignment by TCRdb is unverifiable without DNA. The CDR3 is 15 amino acids. Germline V gives CDR1 LGHDT, CDR2 YNNKEL (reference sequence). CDR3 region: CASSQDRGFTDTQYF.

V gene TRBV29-1 combines with J gene TRBJ2-5; TCRdb's assignment of TRBD1 cannot be checked, as there is no DNA. Germline V gene data show CDR1 as SQVTM and CDR2 as ANQGSEA. The CDR3 loop spans 14 amino acids. This CDR3 is CSVPPSGGQETQYF.

V usage is TRBV28 and J usage is TRBJ2-1. CDR1 and CDR2 (germline): MDHEN, SYDVKM. CDR3 length: 15 residues. CDR3 residues: CASSYVKRSYNEQFF.

The chain joins TRBV29-1 to TRBJ1-5. Germline V CDR1 and CDR2: SQVTM, ANQGSEA. The CDR3 consists of 15 residues. The CDR3 protein is CSVEGGITVNQPQHF.

The chain joins TRBV28 to TRBJ2-7. The CDR3 is made up of 11 amino acids. Germline CDR1 is MDHEN and CDR2 is SYDVKM. CDR3 protein: CASSYRGQVYF. Complete variable domain (other parts from reference TRBV28 and TRBJ2-7): DVKVTQSSRYLVKRTGEKVFLECVQDMDHENMFWYRQDPGLGLRLIYFSYDVKMKEKGDIPEGYSVSREKKERFSLILESASTNQTSMYLCASSYRGQVYFGPGTRLTVT.

CDR3 amino acids: CASSPRNNEKLFF. V is TRBV3-1 and J is TRBJ1-4. CDR1 and CDR2 (germline): LGHDT, YNNKEL (reference sequence). The CDR3 length is 13 residues.

The chain is built from TRBV29-1 and TRBJ2-5; without DNA, the TCRdb call of TRBD2 cannot be checked. Per the germline V gene, CDR1 is SQVTM and CDR2 is ANQGSEA. The CDR3 sequence is 17 residues long. Here the CDR3 reads CSVSGAGLAPRDETQYF. The entire variable domain, with the rest obtained from reference TRBV29-1 and TRBJ2-5, is as follows: SAVISQKPSRDICQRGTSLTIQCQVDSQVTMMFWYRQQPGQSLTLIATANQGSEATYESGFVIDKFPISRPNLTFSTLTVSNMSPEDSSIYLCSVSGAGLAPRDETQYFGPGTRLLVL.

This clonotype ranks as medium-sized in terms of frequency. J is TRBJ1-4 and V is TRBV9; the TRBD1 assignment by TCRdb is unverifiable without DNA. Germline CDR1 SGDLS, CDR2 YYNGEE. The CDR3 loop spans 15 amino acids. The CDR3 protein is CASSATGSTNEKLFF.

CDR3 loop: CASSVAERELDTQYF. This rearrangement joins TRBV9 to TRBJ2-3; TCRdb reports TRBD2, a call that lacks DNA to check it against. The length of the CDR3 is 15 residues. Per the germline V gene, CDR1 is SGDLS and CDR2 is YYNGEE.

V and J are TRBV29-1 and TRBJ2-1; TCRdb's assignment of TRBD2 cannot be checked, as there is no DNA. The V gene's germline CDR1 is SQVTM and CDR2 ANQGSEA. The CDR3 is 14 residues long. The CDR3 spells CSVDSGRARNEQFF.

The chain carries TRBV28 and TRBJ1-5. Germline CDR1 reads MDHEN; CDR2 reads SYDVKM. The CDR3 contains 12 residues. CDR3 sequence reads: CASSLAGQPQHF.

By frequency, this clonotype is medium-sized. The chain uses TRBV6-5 and TRBJ1-6. CDR3 size: 13 residues. Per the germline V gene, CDR1 is MNHEY and CDR2 is SVGAGI. CDR3 sequence: CASSYVNGSPLHF.

The rearrangement links TRBV12-3 or TRBV12-4 to TRBJ2-1; TCRdb's D call, TRBD2, is unchecked because there is no DNA. This CDR3 spans 13 amino acids. The CDR3 is CASSSREYSEQFF.

This chain links TRBV29-1 with TRBJ2-7; no DNA is available, so the TRBD2 call from TCRdb remains unchecked. Germline V lookup: CDR1 SQVTM, CDR2 ANQGSEA. This CDR3 region has 13 residues. This CDR3 reads CSVTSPVTYEQYF.

J is TRBJ1-2 and V is TRBV29-1. Germline loops: CDR1 SQVTM, CDR2 ANQGSEA. The CDR3 has 11 residues. This CDR3 reads CSVFRGPRPYF.

The J gene is TRBJ2-3, the V gene TRBV7-2; TCRdb proposes TRBD1, but this gene call is untestable without DNA. In germline, CDR1 is SGHTA, CDR2 FQGNSA. The CDR3 spans 15 residues. CDR3 sequence reads: CASSSTRVARDTQYF.